This T cell receptor (beta chain) was identified during a study of shared clonotypes between healthy human individuals (TCRdb year 2020). For context, the study as a whole: Two women and a few men aged 18 to 49 years were included in the cohort. For each donor, three plates each were used for CD4 naive and CD4 memory, two plates were used for CD8 naive, and one plate was used for CD8 memory. The study deeply sequenced blood TCR repertoires of five healthy adults to estimate repertoire size and the extent of clonotype sharing between individuals. Different laboratories and diverse techniques were used to prepare libraries and sequence TCR repertoires, to increase sequencing depth and limit assay-specific biases. Per donor, leukapheresis produced somewhere between about 0.8 and 9.5 billion PBMCs.

TCR CDR3 regions were amplified from genomic DNA by multiplex PCR using the deep immunoSEQ assay. Extracted genomic DNA from each cell subset was distributed evenly across all wells of several immunoSEQ 96-well plates, and each plate was treated as a replicate. Each replicate PCR for sorted subsets received about 220 ng genomic DNA, equal to tens of thousands of T cell genomes. Purified libraries were measured with a Qubit 3.0 fluorometer, size-checked on a Bioanalyzer 2100, and measured again with the KAPA Library Quantification kit. Every immunoSEQ 96-well plate was sequenced on a dedicated single-read 150-cycle Illumina NextSeq 550 flow cell. The paper's data handling went like this. Because the immunoSEQ output held only junctional sequences and lacked quality scores, the filtering could not match the filtering applied to full-length reads. Sequences were annotated with PyIR, a Python wrapper for IgBLAST v1.9, using IMGT germline references to assign V/J genes and CDR3. Reads with weak V/J assignments (E-value above 1e-6), missing CDR3, stop codons, out-of-frame junctions, or ambiguous translated residues were removed. V3J clonotypes were defined by identical inferred V gene, J gene, and CDR3 amino acid sequence. The percentage overlap between two repertoires was calculated by dividing the number of shared unique clonotypes by the size of the smaller repertoire. RTK rarefaction, the Chao1 estimator, and Recon v2.1 estimates of unobserved clonotypes were used to assess repertoire richness. Generation probabilities were computed with OLGA for all TCRbeta clonotypes obtained by the gDNA method from a few donors. TCRdb mirrors the immuneACCESS table, restricted to in-frame sequences. Some clones are absent from its copies; in checked studies, under half trace to an unresolved V gene, and the reason for the others is unknown. V and J calls and clone size are given by that table; D and trimming were obtained from the DNA. The sample records about 770,000 clones, roughly 72% of which are singletons. Approximately 1.7% of the sample rests with the top ten.

As concerns this clone: Its antigen remains unidentified. No much larger clone is present one base from it, and per-base qualities are unavailable.

V loses 0 bases at its end and J loses 0 bases; junction bases beyond the gene matches: 9. The CDR1 and CDR2 encoded by the germline V gene are MGHRA and YSYEKL. The CDR3, cysteine through phenylalanine, is 19 amino acids long. The entry retains the CDR3 DNA only, 57 bases that are in frame from base 1. Donors were healthy HIV-negative adults with no recently reported acute infections or vaccinations. Only Caucasian adults living in Nashville, Tennessee, USA were represented among the donors. Magnetic negative selection was used to enrich CD4+ T cells, after which naive cells were positively selected on CD45RA and the negative fraction became the memory subset. After blood collection by leukapheresis, PBMCs were isolated using Ficoll-Histopaque density gradient centrifugation and then cryopreserved in the vapor phase of liquid nitrogen. Analytical flow cytometry was used to check the purity and quantity of each magnetically sorted T cell population. Each sorted fraction had its genomic DNA isolated and then quantified by UV absorbance on a Nanodrop 2000c.

Broad study findings and their caveats: Around 5.4% of naive CD4, 3.5% of naive CD8, approximately 2.2% of memory CD4, and about 0.4% of memory CD8 clonotypes were shared across a few donors. Naive subsets generally had larger estimated clonotype richness than memory subsets did. Rarefaction of sorted-subset datasets indicated incomplete sequencing despite the large sequencing depth. Pairwise subsampling led to the expectation that sequencing depth would affect the degree of clonotype sharing among donors. Higher generation probabilities were observed for clonotypes shared by all four sorted-subset donors than for non-shared clonotypes. Only blood was sampled, and tissue TCR repertoires likely differ from those in blood. The genetic and exposure-history diversity represented was limited by the small number of donors.

The receptor comes from a woman aged 30 to 39 in good health. Recombination linked TRBV4-1 to TRBJ1-5; 9 junctional bases match TRBD1. The sample consisted of memory CD4+ T cells sorted from blood. This specimen's cell subset or site label, per the study, means: CD45RA-negative fraction. For the CDR3, the sequence is CASSQDPGQGGGSNQPQHF. The DNA sequence is given as TGCGCCAGCAGCCAAGATCCGGGACAGGGTGGTGGTAGCAATCAGCCCCAGCATTTT.